This T cell receptor beta chain emerged from a study of tumor-infiltrating lymphocytes in primary liver carcinoma. Study at large: The study obtained roughly 3.65 to 7.13 million productive TCRbeta reads per sample, similar across tissue types.

Total RNA (approximately 500 ng) served as template for TCR beta cDNA synthesis primed by a constant-region primer. Three rounds of nested multiplex PCR with slightly modified ARM-PCR produced TCR beta libraries. TRBV1-TRBV30 forward primers paired with a C-beta reverse primer were used in the first two PCR rounds, which ran 9 to 10 cycles each. TCRdb reprocessed the multiplex PCR reads via MiXCR and lists one record per CDR3 protein. The repertoire consists of roughly 190,000 distinct CDR3 sequences, with around four fifths occurring once and the leading ten covering about a sixth. Per germline, CDR1 SGHDT and CDR2 YYEEEE. This CDR3 region has 12 residues. The V gene lost 8 bases and the J gene lost 15 bases, with 21 bases spanning the gap. The tissue used was unsorted bulk material of roughly 17-34 mg. RNA and DNA were co-extracted from it with the AllPrep DNA/RNA mini kit. Chronic HBV infection, untreated so far, was present in the patients. There were over 85% viable tumor cells in every single sample of tumor.

The specimen was tumor tissue from primary liver carcinoma. This receptor was obtained from a man aged 35-49 years with primary liver carcinoma and hepatitis B virus infection. V is TRBV5-6 and J is TRBJ2-4; D is uncertain. The DNA of the CDR3 is TGTGCCAGTAGATGGTCGACCGGGCCTCTGTACTTC. It yields the protein CASRWSTGPLYF.